This T cell receptor beta chain was captured in a study of radiotherapy plus CTLA-4 blockade in lung cancer. Study-level points and caveats: Expansion in blood of tumor-derived TCR clones was seen after radiotherapy plus ipilimumab.

A remark on this clone: What it binds is unknown.

V was pared by 6 bases and J by 11 bases, with 16 bases between. Germline values: CDR1 MNHEY, CDR2 SVGAGI. The CDR3 totals 12 residues. Participants had chemo-refractory metastatic non-small-cell lung cancer and were treated with focal radiation plus ipilimumab CTLA-4 blockade. The assay was immunoSEQ multiplex PCR, and TCRdb's table has in-frame clones only and misses some. The sample lists roughly 130,000 clones; 85% to 90% were seen once. The source was peripheral blood, collected from a patient treated with radiotherapy plus ipilimumab. The chain links TRBV6-5 to TRBJ1-1; possible D gene TRBD1, 5 bases. The TCR was taken from a human donor with non-small cell lung cancer that progressed on radiotherapy plus ipilimumab. CDR3 nucleotides: TGTGCCAGCAGCCCTGGGGGGGAGACGGCTTTCTTT. Its protein product is CASSPGGETAFF.